This T cell receptor beta chain was recorded in a study of blood T cell repertoires in COVID-19. Trimming at V came to 5 bases and at J to 5 bases, leaving 7 bases not matched to a gene. Germline V lookup: CDR1 MNHNY, CDR2 SVGAGI (reference sequence). The CDR3 contains 15 residues. TCRdb's table, derived via immunoSEQ multiplex PCR, lists solely in-frame clones and lacks some. The sample includes 110,000 to 150,000 clones, 79% seen only once; the top ten take about 3.6%. This TCR derives from a man aged 55 to 69 with acute or convalescent COVID-19. The gene calls are TRBV6-6 and TRBJ1-5; 9 bases line up with TRBD1. Specimen: peripheral blood. CDR3 in amino acids: CASSPGTGSDQPQHF. DNA for the CDR3: TGTGCCAGCAGTCCCGGGACAGGGTCTGATCAGCCCCAGCATTTT.